The clone carrying this TCR beta chain was found once. Its specificity is unknown. Carried by the TCR beta cDNA libraries were unique molecular identifiers. TCRdb passed the PCR reads through MiXCR, listing each CDR3 protein once. This table holds hundreds of thousands of distinct CDR3 sequences, approximately 50% found once. The data stem from a study of post-analysis software for immune sequencing data. As for the study in general: Several disease courses (relapsing-remitting, secondary progressive and progressive-relapsing) of multiple sclerosis were included. Findings of the study overall: Strong co-clustering by F measure was evident for samples that had been prepared in the same batch. When compared against controls, multiple sclerosis patients showed significantly lower normalized Chao1 diversity. Patients had higher frequencies than controls of about five TRBV segments, including TRBV5-6, TRBV5-1 and TRBV20-1.

CDR3 length: 14 residues. The ends lost 7 bases at V and 8 bases at J; junction bases unmatched: 9. The chain carries TRBV12-3 or TRBV12-4 and TRBJ2-1; 9 bases match TRBD2. The receptor's source is a girl aged 5-17 years with multiple sclerosis. Sequences were obtained from blood. This CDR3 is CASNLWTSVHEQFF. The CDR3 DNA reads TGTGCCAGCAACCTCTGGACTAGCGTCCATGAGCAGTTCTTC.